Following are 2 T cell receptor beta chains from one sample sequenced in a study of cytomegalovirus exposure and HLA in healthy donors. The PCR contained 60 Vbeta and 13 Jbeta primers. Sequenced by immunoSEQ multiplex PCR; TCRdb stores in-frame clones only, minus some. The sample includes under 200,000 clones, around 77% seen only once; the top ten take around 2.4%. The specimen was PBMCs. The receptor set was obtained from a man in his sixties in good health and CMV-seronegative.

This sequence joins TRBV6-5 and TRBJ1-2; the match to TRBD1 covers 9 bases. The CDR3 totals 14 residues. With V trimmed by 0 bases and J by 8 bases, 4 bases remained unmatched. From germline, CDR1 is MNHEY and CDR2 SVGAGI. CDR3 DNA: TGTGCCAGCAGTTACTCCGGGACAGGGTCCGGCTACACCTTC. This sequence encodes CASSYSGTGSGYTF.

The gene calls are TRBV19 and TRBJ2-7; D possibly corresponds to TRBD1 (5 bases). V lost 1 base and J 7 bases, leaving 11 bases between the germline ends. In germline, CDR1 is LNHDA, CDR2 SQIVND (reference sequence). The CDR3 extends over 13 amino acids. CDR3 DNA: TGTGCCAGTAGTATAGGGGAAGACAGAGAGCAGTACTTC. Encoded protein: CASSIGEDREQYF.